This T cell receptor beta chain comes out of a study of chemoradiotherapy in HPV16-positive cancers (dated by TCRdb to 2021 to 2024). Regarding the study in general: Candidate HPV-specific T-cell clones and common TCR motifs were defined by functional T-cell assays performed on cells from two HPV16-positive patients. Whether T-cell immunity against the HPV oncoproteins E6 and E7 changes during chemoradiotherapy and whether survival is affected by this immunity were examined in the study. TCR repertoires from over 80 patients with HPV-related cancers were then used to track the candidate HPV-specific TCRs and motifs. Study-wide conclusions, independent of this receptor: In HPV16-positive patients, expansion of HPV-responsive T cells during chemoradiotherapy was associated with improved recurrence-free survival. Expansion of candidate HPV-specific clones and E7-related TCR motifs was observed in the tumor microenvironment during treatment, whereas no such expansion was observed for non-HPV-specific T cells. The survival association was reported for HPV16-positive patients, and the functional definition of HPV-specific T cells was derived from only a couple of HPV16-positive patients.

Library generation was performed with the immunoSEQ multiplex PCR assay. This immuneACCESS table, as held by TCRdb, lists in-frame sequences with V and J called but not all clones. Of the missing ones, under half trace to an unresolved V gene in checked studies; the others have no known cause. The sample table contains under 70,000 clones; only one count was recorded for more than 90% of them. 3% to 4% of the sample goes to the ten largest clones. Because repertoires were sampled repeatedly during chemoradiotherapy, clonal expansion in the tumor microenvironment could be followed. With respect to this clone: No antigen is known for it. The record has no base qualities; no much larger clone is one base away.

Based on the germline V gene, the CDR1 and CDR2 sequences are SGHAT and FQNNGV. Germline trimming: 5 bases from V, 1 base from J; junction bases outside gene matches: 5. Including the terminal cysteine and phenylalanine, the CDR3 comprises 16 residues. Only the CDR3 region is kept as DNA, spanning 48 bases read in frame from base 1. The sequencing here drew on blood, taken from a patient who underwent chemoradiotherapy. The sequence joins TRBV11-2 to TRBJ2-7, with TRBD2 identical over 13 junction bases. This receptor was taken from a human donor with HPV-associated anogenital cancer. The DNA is TGTGCCAGCAGCCCGAAGGGACTAGCGGGATCCTACGAGCAGTACTTC. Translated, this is CASSPKGLAGSYEQYF.